The next 17 T cell receptor beta chains were all read from a single sample in a study of cytomegalovirus exposure and HLA in healthy donors. This PCR relied on a set of 60 Vbeta primers and 13 Jbeta primers. Measured with immunoSEQ multiplex PCR; TCRdb has only the in-frame clones, and not every one. The sample holds about 230,000 clones, approximately 84% seen once. The specimen sequenced was PBMCs. These receptors all stem from a woman aged 40-49 years in good health and CMV-seronegative.

This clone is a singleton in its sample. The chain has TRBV7-8 and TRBJ2-2, with D perhaps matching TRBD2 (6 bases). The germline V and J ends were trimmed by 5 bases and 0 bases, with 10 bases remaining between them. The germline V gene has CDR1 SGHVS and CDR2 FQNEAQ. This CDR3 has 15 amino acids. The CDR3: CASSPRRANTGELFF. Written as DNA, the CDR3 is TGTGCCAGCAGCCCGAGGAGGGCGAACACCGGGGAGCTGTTTTTT.

The rearrangement links TRBV7-8 to TRBJ1-1, with TRBD1 matching over 7 bases. The CDR3 is 14 amino acids. Losses at the gene ends were 1 base for V and 5 bases for J; bases not matched to a gene: 4. Germline V CDR1 and CDR2: SGHVS, FQNEAQ. CDR3 nucleotide sequence: TGTGCCAGCAGCTTAGAGGGGGCGGGTACTGAAGCTTTCTTT. Its translation is CASSLEGAGTEAFF.

The chain recombines TRBV19 with TRBJ1-1; D is ambiguous. CDR1 is LNHDA and CDR2 is SQIVND in the germline V gene (reference sequence). Trimming shortened V by 6 bases and J by 0 bases, and 17 bases separated the two germline ends. CDR3 length: 16 amino acids. This chain's CDR3 is CASRDWSLLMNTEAFF. The CDR3 bases are TGTGCCAGTAGGGACTGGAGTCTACTGATGAACACTGAAGCTTTCTTT.

V is TRBV19 and J is TRBJ1-6; TRBD1 agrees at 7 bases. The germline gives CDR1 LNHDA, CDR2 SQIVND (reference sequence). CDR3 length: 17 amino acids. The V gene end was trimmed by 5 bases and the J gene end by 3 bases; junction bases not matched to a gene: 10. The CDR3 is CASSFTQGRGYNSPLHF. CDR3 sequence (DNA): TGTGCCAGTAGTTTCACACAGGGGAGAGGCTATAATTCACCCCTCCACTTT.

This rearrangement joins TRBV7-8 to TRBJ2-1; TRBD1 matches 8 bases. The CDR3 runs to 19 residues. Germline values: CDR1 SGHVS, CDR2 FQNEAQ. The V segment lost 3 bases and the J segment 4 bases; nucleotides outside the gene matches: 17. The CDR3 nucleotides read TGTGCCAGCAGCTTCGGGGTGGGAGTGGACAGGGTAGCTTACAATGAGCAGTTCTTC. Encoded protein: CASSFGVGVDRVAYNEQFF.

This rearrangement joins TRBV5-1 to TRBJ2-3; no clear D. Germline V CDR1 and CDR2: SGHRS, YFSETQ. CDR3 length: 14 amino acids. Trimming took off 4 bases at V and 0 bases at J, with 9 bases between the two ends. The CDR3 DNA reads as TGCGCCAGCAGCCCTACAGAAAGCACAGATACGCAGTATTTT. Its protein is CASSPTESTDTQYF.

This clone was observed once. The rearrangement links TRBV6-1 to TRBJ1-4; TRBD1 is a possible D gene (6 bases). In germline, CDR1 is MNHNS, CDR2 SASEGT. The CDR3 sequence is 19 residues long. Trimming shortened V by 4 bases and J by 3 bases, and 24 bases separated the two germline ends. CDR3 protein: CASSVSTAGGATPNEKLFF. CDR3 DNA: TGTGCCAGCAGTGTTTCGACGGCTGGGGGGGCGACCCCTAATGAAAAACTGTTTTTT.

V and J are TRBV7-9 and TRBJ2-1, with a possible D match to TRBD1 (5 bases). The CDR3 consists of 15 residues. The V and J ends lost 0 bases and 4 bases respectively, with 10 bases between them. Germline-derived CDR1 and CDR2 are SEHNR and FQNEAQ (reference sequence). The CDR3 bases are TGTGCCAGCAGCTTAGCGCGACAGAAATACAATGAGCAGTTCTTC. As protein: CASSLARQKYNEQFF.

The rearrangement joins TRBV30 to TRBJ1-5; TRBD1 might be the D (5 bases). Germline V gene sequence: CDR1 GTSNPN, CDR2 SVGIG (reference sequence). V lost 1 base to trimming and J lost 2 bases, with 12 bases between them. The CDR3 spans 15 residues. CDR3 sequence reads: CAWSDFGGGNQPQHF. The DNA for the CDR3 is TGTGCCTGGAGTGATTTTGGAGGGGGCAATCAGCCCCAGCATTTT.

V and J are TRBV7-2 and TRBJ2-3, with D possibly TRBD2 on 7 matching bases. V dropped 0 bases and J dropped 0 bases, with 13 bases sitting between them. The CDR3 consists of 17 residues. CDR1 SGHTA and CDR2 FQGNSA come from the germline V gene. CDR3 loop: CASSLAGGPSSTDTQYF. CDR3 in DNA: TGTGCCAGCAGCTTAGCGGGGGGGCCCTCTAGCACAGATACGCAGTATTTT.

This clone was found once. This chain uses TRBV27 with TRBJ2-7, with D possibly matching TRBD1 (6 bases). This CDR3 region has 17 residues. Trimming took off 5 bases at V and 4 bases at J, with 24 bases between the two ends. Germline lookup yields CDR1 MNHEY and CDR2 SMNVEV (reference sequence). The CDR3 is CASSPSLGGSAFYEQYF. The CDR3 coding sequence is TGTGCCAGCAGTCCCTCTTTAGGGGGATCGGCCTTTTACGAGCAGTACTTC.

Concerning this clone: At the DNA level, this CDR3 is encoded by other sequences in the same sample as well. This chain uses TRBV6-1 with TRBJ1-1; a possible D gene is TRBD1 (5 bases). V lost 4 bases to trimming and J lost 0 bases, with 6 bases between them. This CDR3 comprises 13 residues. Looked up from germline, CDR1 is MNHNS and CDR2 is SASEGT. CDR3 loop: CASSGQMNTEAFF. The CDR3 nucleotides are TGTGCCAGCAGTGGACAGATGAACACTGAAGCTTTCTTT.

J is TRBJ2-3 and V is TRBV19, with 12 positions matching TRBD2. CDR3 length: 16 residues. CDR1 and CDR2 (germline): LNHDA, SQIVND (reference sequence). With V trimmed by 5 bases and J by 0 bases, 3 bases remained unmatched. CDR3 sequence (DNA): TGTGCCAGTAGTGGACTAGCGGGGTCTAGCACAGATACGCAGTATTTT. Translated, it gives CASSGLAGSSTDTQYF.

The V and J genes are TRBV12-5 and TRBJ2-7; no firm D call. CDR3 length equals 13 residues. Deletions cut 3 bases from V and 3 bases from J, with 9 bases between. CDR1 is LGHNT, CDR2 FRNRAP, per germline. Here the CDR3 reads CASGFKKRYEQYF. The CDR3 bases are TGTGCTAGTGGTTTTAAGAAGCGCTACGAGCAGTACTTC. The variable domain in full, with the rest retrieved from reference TRBV12-5 and TRBJ2-7, is DARVTQTPRHKVTEMGQEVTMRCQPILGHNTVFWYRQTMMQGLELLAYFRNRAPLDDSGMPKDRFSAEMPDATLATLKIQPSEPRDSAVYFCASGFKKRYEQYFGPGTRLTVT.

The rearrangement links TRBV2 to TRBJ1-6; 7 nucleotides align to TRBD1. Germline V lookup: CDR1 SNHLY, CDR2 FYNNEI. With 6 bases clipped from V and 10 bases from J, the junction kept 12 bases outside the gene matches. The CDR3 consists of 15 residues. The CDR3 nucleotides read TGTGCCAGCAGCGACCAGACAGGGTTGATCTCACCCCTCCACTTT. Its translation: CASSDQTGLISPLHF.

The rearrangement joins TRBV7-6 to TRBJ1-1; TRBD1 agrees at 7 bases. Germline CDR1 is SGHVS and CDR2 is FNYEAQ. The ends lost 2 bases at V and 7 bases at J; junction bases unmatched: 4. This CDR3 is built from 13 residues. CDR3 loop: CASSLLRDSEAFF. The CDR3 DNA reads as TGTGCCAGCAGCTTATTAAGGGACAGTGAAGCTTTCTTT. Full variable domain (outside the CDR3, taken from reference TRBV7-6 and TRBJ1-1): GAGVSQSPRYKVTKRGQDVALRCDPISGHVSLYWYRQALGQGPEFLTYFNYEAQQDKSGLPNDRFSAERPEGSISTLTIQRTEQRDSAMYRCASSLLRDSEAFFGQGTRLTVV.

Written as DNA, the CDR3 is TGTGCCAGCAGCTGGACAGCCCCCTACAATGAGCAGTTCTTC. This gives the protein CASSWTAPYNEQFF. V gene TRBV7-9 combines with J gene TRBJ2-1; the D gene is possibly TRBD1 (6 bases). The length of the CDR3 is 14 residues. Between the trimmed V and J ends, which lost 4 bases and 2 bases, there was a span of 9 bases. Per germline, CDR1 SEHNR and CDR2 FQNEAQ (reference sequence).